The source of this T cell receptor beta chain is a study of PD-1 blockade in classical Hodgkin lymphoma. General study findings and limits: The drivers behind the repertoire differences, possibly disease activity or prior therapy, remain undefined. At C4D1, TCR diversity had climbed significantly for CD4+ cells, though not for CD8+ cells.

Trimming left V 0 bases short and J 8 bases short, with 20 bases between. The germline V gene has CDR1 MGHRA and CDR2 YSYEKL. The CDR3 length is 16 residues. Assay: immunoSEQ multiplex PCR; the TCRdb copy retains only in-frame clones and omits some. The sample lists over 15,000 clones, 76% occurring once. The sample's time point: cycle 4 day 1 (C4D1), after less than 7 weeks of nivolumab. Brentuximab vedotin exposure varied, and every patient relapsed after autologous stem cell transplantation. Patients' outcomes at their best amounted to complete response, partial response or progressive disease. Turning to this clone: Its target is not known.

This sequence originates from a human donor with classical Hodgkin lymphoma. The sequenced sample was peripheral blood mononuclear cells (PBMCs), obtained before the fourth cycle of nivolumab. V is TRBV4-1 and J is TRBJ2-7; D is uncertain. The CDR3 nucleotides are TGCGCCAGCAGCCAAGAAAGGTACAGTGACCGTACGCAGCAGTACTTC. Its protein product is CASSQERYSDRTQQYF.